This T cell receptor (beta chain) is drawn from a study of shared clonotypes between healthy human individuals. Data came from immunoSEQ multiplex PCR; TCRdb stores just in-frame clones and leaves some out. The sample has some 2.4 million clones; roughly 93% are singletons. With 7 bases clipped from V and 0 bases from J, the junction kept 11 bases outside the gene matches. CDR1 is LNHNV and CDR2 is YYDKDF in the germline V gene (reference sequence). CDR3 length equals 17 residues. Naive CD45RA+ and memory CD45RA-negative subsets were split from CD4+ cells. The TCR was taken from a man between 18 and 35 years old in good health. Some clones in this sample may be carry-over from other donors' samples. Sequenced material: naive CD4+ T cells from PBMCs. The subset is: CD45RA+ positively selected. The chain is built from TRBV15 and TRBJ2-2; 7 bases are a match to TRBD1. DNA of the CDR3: TGTGCCACCACCCCCGGGGCAGGGGGATCGAACACCGGGGAGCTGTTTTTT. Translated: CATTPGAGGSNTGELFF.